This TCR beta chain was observed in a study of technical replicates of blood from a handful of donors. Trimming removed 4 bases at V and 2 bases at J, with 12 bases between. The CDR3 spans 15 residues. CDR1 and CDR2 from the germline V gene are MGHRA and YSYEKL. Produced via immunoSEQ multiplex PCR; TCRdb's table is partial and in-frame only. The data contain tens of thousands of clones, around 94% of them singletons. The source material was T cells isolated from PBMCs. The chain combines TRBV4-1 with TRBJ1-3; weak D call: TRBD1 (6 bases). The receptor's source is a human donor in good health. CDR3 in amino acids: CASSRGGDPGNTIYF. In DNA form, the CDR3 reads TGCGCCAGCAGCCGAGGGGGAGACCCTGGAAACACCATATATTTT.